A single sample gave rise to the 4 T cell receptor beta chains below, sequenced in a study of graft-versus-host responses after intestinal transplantation. Method: immunoSEQ multiplex PCR; TCRdb's copy keeps in-frame clones and lacks some. The sample shows nearly 45,000 clones, about 91% of them seen only once. The sample consisted of PBMCs, taken 524 days after transplant. Receptors originate from a human patient who received an intestinal transplant, so some T cells may come from the graft donor.

This chain connects TRBV28 to TRBJ2-2, with 7 bases aligning to TRBD2. The CDR3 consists of 17 residues. The V gene's germline CDR1 is MDHEN and CDR2 SYDVKM. Trimming cost V 2 bases and J 1 base; bases outside gene matches: 7. The CDR3 sequence is CASSLAGLVWNTGELFF. Here the CDR3 DNA reads TGTGCCAGCAGTTTAGCAGGACTAGTTTGGAACACCGGGGAGCTGTTTTTT.

The rearrangement uses TRBV6-5 and TRBJ2-3; 10 bases map to TRBD2. From germline, CDR1 is MNHEY and CDR2 SVGAGI. The V and J ends lost 6 bases and 2 bases, in that order; junction bases with no gene match: 5. The CDR3 loop spans 15 amino acids. In nucleotides, the CDR3 is TGTGCCAGCAGCATACTAGCGGGGTACACAGATACGCAGTATTTT. Translation: CASSILAGYTDTQYF.

The chain employs TRBV5-1 and TRBJ2-2; D ambiguous. The germline CDR1 and CDR2 sequences are SGHRS and YFSETQ. This CDR3 has 14 residues. Trimming took off 0 bases at V and 4 bases at J, with 7 bases between the two ends. The CDR3 sequence: CASSLEVGTGELFF. CDR3 nucleotides: TGCGCCAGCAGCTTGGAGGTCGGCACCGGGGAGCTGTTTTTT.

The chain recombines TRBV28 with TRBJ2-5, with D unclear. Gene TRBJ2-7 matches the end of the DNA better, so the J call may be wrong. The CDR3 has 12 residues. Germline values: CDR1 MDHEN, CDR2 SYDVKM. CDR3 sequence reads: CASSLTNYEQYF. The CDR3 coding sequence is TGTGCCAGCAGTCTCACAAATTACGAGCAGTACTTC.